This T cell receptor (beta chain) was captured in a study of T cell changes during pregnancy in multiple sclerosis. V was clipped by 5 bases and J by 5 bases; unmatched bases: 5. Germline V CDR1 and CDR2: SGHTA, FQGTGA. CDR3 length: 13 residues. TCRdb keeps only in-frame clones here, not all; method: immunoSEQ multiplex PCR. The sample includes around 70,000 clones, just over 90% of them seen just once. This chain links TRBV7-3 with TRBJ2-5; 7 positions agree with TRBD2. This TCR came from a female donor in good health, enrolled as a control in a pregnancy study. The sample in question was peripheral blood, obtained in the second trimester of pregnancy. The CDR3 is CASSQTSAETQYF. The CDR3 bases are TGTGCCAGCAGCCAAACTAGCGCCGAGACCCAGTACTTC.